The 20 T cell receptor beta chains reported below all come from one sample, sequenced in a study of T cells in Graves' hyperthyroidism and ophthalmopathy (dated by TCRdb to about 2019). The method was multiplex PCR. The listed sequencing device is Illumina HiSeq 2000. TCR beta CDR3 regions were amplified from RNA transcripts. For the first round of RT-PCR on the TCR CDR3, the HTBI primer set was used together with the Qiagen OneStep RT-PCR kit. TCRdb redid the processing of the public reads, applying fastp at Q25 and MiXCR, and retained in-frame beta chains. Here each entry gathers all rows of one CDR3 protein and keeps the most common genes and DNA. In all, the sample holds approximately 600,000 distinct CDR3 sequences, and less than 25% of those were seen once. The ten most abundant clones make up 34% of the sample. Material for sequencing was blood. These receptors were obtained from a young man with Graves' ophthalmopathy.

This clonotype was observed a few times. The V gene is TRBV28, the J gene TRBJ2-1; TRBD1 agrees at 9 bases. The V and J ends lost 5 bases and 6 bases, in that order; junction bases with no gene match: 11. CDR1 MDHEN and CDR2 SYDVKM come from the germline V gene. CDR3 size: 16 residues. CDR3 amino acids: CASSDFTGGWSNEQFF. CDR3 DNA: TGTGCCAGCAGTGACTTCACAGGGGGCTGGAGCAATGAGCAGTTCTTC.

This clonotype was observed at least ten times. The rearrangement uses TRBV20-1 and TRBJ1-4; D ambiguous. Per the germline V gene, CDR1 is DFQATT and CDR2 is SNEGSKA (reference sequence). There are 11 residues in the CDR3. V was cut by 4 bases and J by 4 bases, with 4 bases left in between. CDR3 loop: CSANSNEKLFF. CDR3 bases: TGCAGTGCTAACAGTAATGAAAAACTGTTTTTT.

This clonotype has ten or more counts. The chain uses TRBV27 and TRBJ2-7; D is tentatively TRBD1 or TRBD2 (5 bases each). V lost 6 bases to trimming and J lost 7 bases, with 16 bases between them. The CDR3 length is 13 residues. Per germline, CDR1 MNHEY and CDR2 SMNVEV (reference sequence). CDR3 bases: TGTGCCAGCAGCAGGGACGGCCTGGGAGAGCAGTACTTC. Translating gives CASSRDGLGEQYF.

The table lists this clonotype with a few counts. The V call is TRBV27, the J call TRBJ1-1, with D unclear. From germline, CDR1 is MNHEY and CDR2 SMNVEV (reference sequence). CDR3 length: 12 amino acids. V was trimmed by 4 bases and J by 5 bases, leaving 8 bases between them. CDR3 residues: CASSSVGTEAFF. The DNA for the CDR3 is TGTGCCAGCAGTTCCGTGGGGACTGAAGCTTTCTTT.

The CDR3 DNA sequence: TGTGCCAGCAGCCCCCGTACGAGAGTATCCTCCTACAATGAGCAGTTCTTC. This sequence encodes CASSPRTRVSSYNEQFF. The chain has TRBV9 and TRBJ2-1; no clear D. The CDR3 runs to 17 residues. Germline loops: CDR1 SGDLS, CDR2 YYNGEE. V was cut by 4 bases and J by 0 bases, with 17 bases left in between.

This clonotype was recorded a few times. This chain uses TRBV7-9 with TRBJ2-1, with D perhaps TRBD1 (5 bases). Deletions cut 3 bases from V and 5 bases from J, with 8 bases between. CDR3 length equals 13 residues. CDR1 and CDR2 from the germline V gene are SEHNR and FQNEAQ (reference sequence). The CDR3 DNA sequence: TGTGCCAGCAGCTTGACAGCTGACAATGAGCAGTTCTTC. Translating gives CASSLTADNEQFF.

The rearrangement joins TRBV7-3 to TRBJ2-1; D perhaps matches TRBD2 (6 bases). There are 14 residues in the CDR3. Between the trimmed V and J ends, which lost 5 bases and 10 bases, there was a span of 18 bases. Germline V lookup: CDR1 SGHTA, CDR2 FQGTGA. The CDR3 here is CASSPQPDYWEQFF. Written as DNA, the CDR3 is TGTGCCAGCAGCCCACAACCGGACTACTGGGAGCAGTTCTTC. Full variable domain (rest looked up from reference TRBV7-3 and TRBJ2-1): GAGVSQTPSNKVTEKGKYVELRCDPISGHTALYWYRQSLGQGPEFLIYFQGTGAADDSGLPNDRFFAVRPEGSVSTLKIQRTERGDSAVYLCASSPQPDYWEQFFGPGTRLTVL.

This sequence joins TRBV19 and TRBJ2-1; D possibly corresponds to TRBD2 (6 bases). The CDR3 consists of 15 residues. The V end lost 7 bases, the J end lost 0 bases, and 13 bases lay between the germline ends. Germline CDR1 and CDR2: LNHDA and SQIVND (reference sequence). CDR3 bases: TGTGCCAGTACCTCGGCCGGGAGCTCCTACAATGAGCAGTTCTTC. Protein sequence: CASTSAGSSYNEQFF.

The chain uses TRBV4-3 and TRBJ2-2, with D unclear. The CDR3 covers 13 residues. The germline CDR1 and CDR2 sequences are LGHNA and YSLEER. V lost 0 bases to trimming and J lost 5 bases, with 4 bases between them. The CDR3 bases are TGCGCCAGCAGCCAAGAGATAACCGGGGAGCTGTTTTTT. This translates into CASSQEITGELFF.

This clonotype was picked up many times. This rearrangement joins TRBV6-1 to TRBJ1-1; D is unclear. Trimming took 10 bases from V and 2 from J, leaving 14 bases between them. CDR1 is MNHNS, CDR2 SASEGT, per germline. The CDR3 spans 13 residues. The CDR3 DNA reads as TGTGCCATCCGCCGAGGCCCCAACACTGAAGCTTTCTTT. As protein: CAIRRGPNTEAFF.

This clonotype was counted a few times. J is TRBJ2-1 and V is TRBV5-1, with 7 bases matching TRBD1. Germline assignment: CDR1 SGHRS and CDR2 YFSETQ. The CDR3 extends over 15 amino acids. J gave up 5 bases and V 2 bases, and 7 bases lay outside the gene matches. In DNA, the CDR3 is TGCGCCAGCAGCTTTACAGGGGCGAGGGACAATGAGCAGTTCTTC. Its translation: CASSFTGARDNEQFF.

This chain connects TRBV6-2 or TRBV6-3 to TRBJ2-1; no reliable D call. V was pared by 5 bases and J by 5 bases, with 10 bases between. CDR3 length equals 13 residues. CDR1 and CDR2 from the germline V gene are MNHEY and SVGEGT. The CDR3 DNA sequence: TGTGCCAGCAGTAAACAGTTAAACAATGAGCAGTTCTTC. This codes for CASSKQLNNEQFF.

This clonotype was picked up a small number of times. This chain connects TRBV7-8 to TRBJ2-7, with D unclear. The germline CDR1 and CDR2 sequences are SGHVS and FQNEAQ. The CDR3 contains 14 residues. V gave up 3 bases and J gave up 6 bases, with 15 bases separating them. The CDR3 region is CASSFKGFTFEQYF. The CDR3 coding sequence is TGTGCCAGCAGCTTCAAAGGGTTTACGTTCGAGCAGTACTTC. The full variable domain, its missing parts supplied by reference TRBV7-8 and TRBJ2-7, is GAGVSQSPRYKVAKRGQDVALRCDPISGHVSLFWYQQALGQGPEFLTYFQNEAQLDKSGLPSDRFFAERPEGSVSTLKIQRTQQEDSAVYLCASSFKGFTFEQYFGPGTRLTVT.

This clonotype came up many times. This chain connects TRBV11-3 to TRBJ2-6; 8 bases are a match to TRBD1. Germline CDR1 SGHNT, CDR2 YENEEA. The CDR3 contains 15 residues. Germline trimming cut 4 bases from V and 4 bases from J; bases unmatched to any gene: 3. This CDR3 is CASSSGQAGANVLTF. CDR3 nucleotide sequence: TGTGCCAGCAGCTCGGGACAGGCGGGGGCCAACGTCCTGACTTTC.

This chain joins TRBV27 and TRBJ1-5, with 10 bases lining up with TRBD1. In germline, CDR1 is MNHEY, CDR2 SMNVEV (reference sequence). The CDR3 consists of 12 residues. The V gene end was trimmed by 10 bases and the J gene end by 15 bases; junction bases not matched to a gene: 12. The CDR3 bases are TGTGCCATCGGACAGGGGGGGATTTACAGGCATTTT. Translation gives CAIGQGGIYRHF.

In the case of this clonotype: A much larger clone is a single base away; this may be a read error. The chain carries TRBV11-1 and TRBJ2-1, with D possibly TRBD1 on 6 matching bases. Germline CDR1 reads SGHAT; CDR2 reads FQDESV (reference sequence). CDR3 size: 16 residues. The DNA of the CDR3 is TGTGCCAGCAGTTACCGCAAGGGGACAAATTACAATGAGCGGTTCTTC. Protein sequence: CASSYRKGTNYNERFF. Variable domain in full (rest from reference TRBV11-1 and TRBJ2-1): EAEVAQSPRYKITEKSQAVAFWCDPISGHATLYWYRQILGQGPELLVQFQDESVVDDSQLPKDRFSAERLKGVDSTLKIQPAELGDSAMYLCASSYRKGTNYNERFFGPGTRLTVL.

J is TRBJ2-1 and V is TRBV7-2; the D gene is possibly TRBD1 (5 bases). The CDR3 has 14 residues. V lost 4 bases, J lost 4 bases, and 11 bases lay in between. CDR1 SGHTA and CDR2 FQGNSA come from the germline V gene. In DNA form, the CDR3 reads TGTGCCAGCAGCTCTTACGACAGTTACAATGAGCAGTTCTTC. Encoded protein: CASSSYDSYNEQFF.

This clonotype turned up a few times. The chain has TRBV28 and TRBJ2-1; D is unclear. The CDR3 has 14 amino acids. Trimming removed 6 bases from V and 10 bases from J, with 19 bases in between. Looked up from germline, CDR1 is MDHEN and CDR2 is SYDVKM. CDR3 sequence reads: CASSPTLGREEQFF. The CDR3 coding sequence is TGTGCCAGCAGCCCAACCCTCGGAAGGGAAGAGCAGTTCTTC.

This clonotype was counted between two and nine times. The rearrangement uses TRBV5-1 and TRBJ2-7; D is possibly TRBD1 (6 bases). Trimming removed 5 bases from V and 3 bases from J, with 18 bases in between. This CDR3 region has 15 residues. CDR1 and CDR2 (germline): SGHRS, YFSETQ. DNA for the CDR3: TGCGCCAGCAGACCTACAGGGATTGAAGGCTACGAGCAGTACTTC. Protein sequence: CASRPTGIEGYEQYF.

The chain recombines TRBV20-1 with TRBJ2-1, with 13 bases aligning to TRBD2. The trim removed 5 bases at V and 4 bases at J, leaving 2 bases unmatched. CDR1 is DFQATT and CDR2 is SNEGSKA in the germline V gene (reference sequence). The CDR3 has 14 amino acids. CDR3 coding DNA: TGCAGTGCTCTACTAGCGGGAGGGTACAATGAGCAGTTCTTC. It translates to CSALLAGGYNEQFF.